Each of the 15 T cell receptor beta chains below was sequenced from the same sample in a study of post-analysis software for immune sequencing data. Study outcomes and limitations: Higher frequency in patients than in controls was seen for roughly five TRBV segments, with TRBV5-6, TRBV5-1 and TRBV20-1 among them.

The TCR beta cDNA libraries carried unique molecular identifiers. TCRdb processed the PCR reads anew with MiXCR; each CDR3 protein has one entry. The sample holds 180,000 or so distinct CDR3 sequences; about 30% are singletons and the top ten take around 3.2%. Which antigens these TCRs recognize remains unknown. Sequencing used blood. The receptors originated from a girl younger than 18 with multiple sclerosis.

In this sample, this clonotype turned up a few times. The rearrangement links TRBV6-1 to TRBJ2-2; D may be TRBD2 (5 bases). The CDR3 consists of 14 residues. V lost 8 bases to trimming and J lost 0 bases, with 10 bases between them. CDR1 is MNHNS and CDR2 is SASEGT in the germline V gene. The CDR3 protein is CASVGGPNTGELFF. In nucleotides, the CDR3 is TGTGCCAGCGTAGGCGGGCCGAACACCGGGGAGCTGTTTTTT.

The chain employs TRBV20-1 and TRBJ2-5; perhaps TRBD2 as D (5 bases). V shed 3 bases and J shed 13 bases, with 18 bases lying between them. CDR3 size: 12 residues. Looked up from germline, CDR1 is DFQATT and CDR2 is SNEGSKA (reference sequence). Here the CDR3 reads CSASGVSYELYF. The CDR3 DNA follows: TGCAGTGCTAGCGGGGTCTCCTACGAGCTGTACTTC.

CDR3: CATSDFGKGSYEQYF. The CDR3 DNA reads as TGTGCCACCAGTGATTTTGGGAAGGGCTCCTACGAGCAGTACTTC. The genes are TRBV24-1 and TRBJ2-7, with D uncertain. Germline values: CDR1 KGHDR, CDR2 SFDVKD. The V gene lost 1 base and the J gene lost 0 bases, with 9 bases spanning the gap. This CDR3 contains 15 residues.

This clonotype was found a few times. CDR3 DNA sequence: TGCGCCAGCAGCCCTCTTGGGCTAGCGGGAGCAGATACGCAGTATTTT. This translates into CASSPLGLAGADTQYF. The genes are TRBV5-1 and TRBJ2-3, with TRBD2 matching 10 bases. The V gene's germline CDR1 is SGHRS and CDR2 YFSETQ. V dropped 4 bases and J dropped 4; count of bases not matched to a gene: 9. The CDR3 is 16 residues long.

The V and J genes are TRBV29-1 and TRBJ2-4; D remains unclear. Near its end, the DNA agrees better with TRBJ2-7, so the J call may be wrong. Looked up from germline, CDR1 is SQVTM and CDR2 is ANQGSEA. CDR3 length: 10 amino acids. The CDR3 region is CSGFGYEQYF. The CDR3 DNA reads TGCAGCGGCTTTGGATACGAGCAGTACTTC.

In its sample, this clonotype was seen a few times. A much more abundant neighbour one base away suggests this may be a read error. The chain carries TRBV4-1 and TRBJ2-3, with 7 bases that match TRBD1. In germline, CDR1 is MGHRA, CDR2 YSYEKL. This CDR3 comprises 15 residues. The DNA for the CDR3 is TGCGCCAGCAGCCAAGACGGACTGGGGACAGATACGCGGTATTTT. Translation gives CASSQDGLGTDTRYF.

This clonotype has ten or more counts. J is TRBJ2-7 and V is TRBV6-6, with 7 bases aligning to TRBD2. This CDR3 region has 14 residues. V lost 8 bases and J lost 3; bases outside the gene matches: 10. CDR1 is MNHNY and CDR2 is SVGAGI in the germline V gene (reference sequence). In nucleotides, the CDR3 is TGTGCCAGCGGGGGGGGGTACGCTAACTACGAGCAGTACTTC. It translates to CASGGGYANYEQYF.

Remarks on this clonotype: Given a much more abundant clone one base away, this may be a read error. The gene calls are TRBV10-2 and TRBJ2-7; maybe TRBD1 (5 bases). Germline assignment: CDR1 WSHSY and CDR2 SAAADI. The length of the CDR3 is 15 residues. The CDR3 loop reads CAISIIGALFYEQYF. The DNA for the CDR3 is TGCGCCATCAGTATCATAGGGGCCCTCTTCTACGAGCAGTACTTC.

The chain combines TRBV5-1 with TRBJ2-6; D call uncertain. In germline, CDR1 is SGHRS, CDR2 YFSETQ. There are 12 residues in the CDR3. Trimming left V 4 bases short and J 8 bases short, with 7 bases between. The CDR3 protein is CASSPSSNVLTF. CDR3 sequence (DNA): TGCGCCAGCAGCCCCTCTTCCAACGTCCTGACTTTC.

Note on this clonotype: This sequence may be a read error, since a much larger clone differs from it by one base. CDR3: CASGQRQGLEQYF. CDR3 nucleotides: TGTGCCAGCGGCCAACGGCAGGGGCTCGAGCAGTACTTC. The rearrangement joins TRBV3-1 to TRBJ2-5, with D possibly TRBD1 on 6 matching bases. The J call may be wrong; the DNA end is better matched by TRBJ2-7. The CDR3 length is 13 residues. Germline lookup yields CDR1 LGHDT and CDR2 YNNKEL (reference sequence).

This clonotype came up a few times. The chain combines TRBV18 with TRBJ2-6; 8 bases agree with TRBD1. This CDR3 comprises 17 residues. With V trimmed by 2 bases and J by 0 bases, 3 bases remained unmatched. The germline gives CDR1 KGHSH, CDR2 LQKENI. CDR3 sequence (DNA): TGTGCCAGCTCACCAGGGACAGGCCTCTCTGGGGCCAACGTCCTGACTTTC. Amino acid sequence: CASSPGTGLSGANVLTF.

This clonotype was seen more than once but under ten times. The V gene is TRBV7-2, the J gene TRBJ2-7, with TRBD2 matching 9 bases. The V gene end was trimmed by 5 bases and the J gene end by 3 bases; junction bases not matched to a gene: 8. CDR3 length: 15 amino acids. Germline V gene lookup returns CDR1 SGHTA and CDR2 FQGNSA. The CDR3 DNA reads TGTGCCAGCAGCCCGAGCGGGACTAGCCTCTACGAGCAGTACTTC. It codes for CASSPSGTSLYEQYF.

The genes are TRBV25-1 and TRBJ1-2, with D maybe TRBD1 (6 bases). V lost 1 base to trimming and J lost 4 bases, with 13 bases between them. Germline-derived CDR1 and CDR2 are MGHDK and SYGVNS. There are 15 residues in the CDR3. The CDR3 sequence is CASSESTGKFYGYTF. In DNA form, the CDR3 reads TGTGCCAGCAGTGAATCTACAGGGAAGTTCTATGGCTACACCTTC.

This clonotype has a handful of counts. The V call is TRBV6-2 or TRBV6-3, the J call TRBJ1-1; possible D gene TRBD1, 6 bases. This CDR3 region has 14 residues. CDR1 and CDR2 from the germline V gene are MNHEY and SVGEGT. Trimming took 2 bases from V and 6 from J, leaving 13 bases between them. DNA of the CDR3: TGTGCCAGCAGTTACATGAGGGGGACGGCTGAAGCTTTCTTT. Amino acid sequence: CASSYMRGTAEAFF.

At least ten counts were recorded for this clonotype. The rearrangement links TRBV4-1 to TRBJ2-7, with 9 bases lining up with TRBD2. Germline lookup yields CDR1 MGHRA and CDR2 YSYEKL. This CDR3 is 16 amino acids long. Trimming removed 4 bases from V and 0 bases from J; junction bases left unmatched: 7. CDR3 in amino acids: CASSPGLAGRSYEQYF. Written as DNA, the CDR3 is TGCGCCAGCAGCCCGGGACTAGCTGGCCGCTCCTACGAGCAGTACTTC.